These T cell receptor beta chains were read from a single sample in a study of regulatory T cells in long-lasting Graves disease. TCRdb re-derived calls from the multiplex PCR reads in MiXCR, one entry per CDR3 protein. The table includes about 320,000 distinct CDR3 sequences, approximately 20% detected once. Sequencing used peripheral blood mononuclear cells (PBMCs), obtained at new diagnosis, from a patient treated with antithyroid drugs. The receptors originated from a female donor with Graves disease. Both conserved end residues are part of each CDR3. Fields, in order: CDR3 DNA, CDR3 protein, V gene, J gene, D gene, clone size. D genes are given only for firm matches. Clone size is given for some rows only: seen once, a few or many times, or a class if the clone is expanded.

CDR3 DNA: TGTGCCACCAGTGGCCCGGGACTAGCGGAGGACGATGAGCAGTTCTTC
CDR3 protein: CATSGPGLAEDDEQFF
V gene: TRBV24-1
J gene: TRBJ2-1
D gene: TRBD2
clone size: few

CDR3 DNA: TGTGCCTGGAGCGTCGTTCCGAAGCAGAACTATGGCTACACCTTC
CDR3 protein: CAWSVVPKQNYGYTF
V gene: TRBV30
J gene: TRBJ1-2
D gene: -
clone size: -

CDR3 DNA: TGTGCCAGCAGCCCACTCCTTGGACTAGCGGGAGGGCTCGCGGATGAGCAGTTCTTC
CDR3 protein: CASSPLLGLAGGLADEQFF
V gene: TRBV7-9
J gene: TRBJ2-1
D gene: TRBD2
clone size: few

CDR3 DNA: TGTGCCAGCAGTTTTAATTACGGCTACGAGCAGTACTTC
CDR3 protein: CASSFNYGYEQYF
V gene: TRBV13
J gene: TRBJ2-7
D gene: -
clone size: few

CDR3 DNA: TGTGCCAGCAGTGTGGGGCTCTTTGAGCAGTACTTC
CDR3 protein: CASSVGLFEQYF
V gene: TRBV6-1
J gene: TRBJ2-7
D gene: -
clone size: many

CDR3 DNA: TGTGCCAGCAGCCAAGGGCTAGCGGGTTCCTACGAGCAGTACTTC
CDR3 protein: CASSQGLAGSYEQYF
V gene: TRBV3-1
J gene: TRBJ2-7
D gene: TRBD2
clone size: many

CDR3 DNA: TGTGCCAGCAGATTTCCGGGAGGCTCCTACGAGCAGTACTTC
CDR3 protein: CASRFPGGSYEQYF
V gene: TRBV6-1
J gene: TRBJ2-7
D gene: TRBD2
clone size: many

CDR3 DNA: TGTGCCAGCAGACTGCAAACTAGCAACTTGGGGAAGACCCAGTACTTC
CDR3 protein: CASRLQTSNLGKTQYF
V gene: TRBV28
J gene: TRBJ2-5
D gene: -
clone size: many

CDR3 DNA: TGTGCCAGCAGCCTGGGACTAGCGGGGACTAGCACAGATACGCAGTATTTT
CDR3 protein: CASSLGLAGTSTDTQYF
V gene: TRBV7-3
J gene: TRBJ2-3
D gene: TRBD2
clone size: many

CDR3 DNA: TGTGCCAGCACGGTATGGGTTGACTATGGCTACACCTTC
CDR3 protein: CASTVWVDYGYTF
V gene: TRBV28
J gene: TRBJ1-2
D gene: -
clone size: many

CDR3 DNA: TGTGCCAGCAGCTTGGACTATTCTAGGGTCGAGCAGTACTTC
CDR3 protein: CASSLDYSRVEQYF
V gene: TRBV7-2
J gene: TRBJ2-7
D gene: -
clone size: many

CDR3 DNA: TGTGCCAGCAGTGTCTCCAGTGCCCTCTACGAGCAGTACTTC
CDR3 protein: CASSVSSALYEQYF
V gene: TRBV2
J gene: TRBJ2-7
D gene: -
clone size: -

CDR3 DNA: TGTGCCAGCAGCCAAGGTTCGGGGGCGAGATATGGCTACACCTTC
CDR3 protein: CASSQGSGARYGYTF
V gene: TRBV3-1
J gene: TRBJ1-2
D gene: -
clone size: many

CDR3 DNA: TGTGCCTGGAATGGACAGGACCCTGTCTATGGCTACACCTTC
CDR3 protein: CAWNGQDPVYGYTF
V gene: TRBV30
J gene: TRBJ1-2
D gene: TRBD1
clone size: -

CDR3 DNA: TGTGCCAGCAGCCAAGATGCAGGGAGCGGGGCCAACGTCCTGACTTTC
CDR3 protein: CASSQDAGSGANVLTF
V gene: TRBV3-1
J gene: TRBJ2-6
D gene: -
clone size: many

CDR3 DNA: TGTGCCAGCAGCGCGACCCACGGTCTAGCGGACAACTCCTACGAGCAGTACTTC
CDR3 protein: CASSATHGLADNSYEQYF
V gene: TRBV9
J gene: TRBJ2-7
D gene: TRBD2
clone size: many

CDR3 DNA: TGTGCCAGCAGGGGGTTTTCCTACAATGAGCAGTTCTTC
CDR3 protein: CASRGFSYNEQFF
V gene: TRBV27
J gene: TRBJ2-1
D gene: -
clone size: many

CDR3 DNA: TGTGCCATCAGTGCCGGACAGGCGCCGGAGGTAGAGACCCAGTACTTC
CDR3 protein: CAISAGQAPEVETQYF
V gene: TRBV10-3
J gene: TRBJ2-5
D gene: TRBD1
clone size: many

CDR3 DNA: TGTGCCAGCAGACCGTCGGGGGGTTGGGAGACCCAGTACTTC
CDR3 protein: CASRPSGGWETQYF
V gene: TRBV7-2
J gene: TRBJ2-5
D gene: TRBD2
clone size: -

CDR3 DNA: TGTGCCAGCAGTATTAGCGTGGGAGCAGGTGATACGCAGTATTTT
CDR3 protein: CASSISVGAGDTQYF
V gene: TRBV6-1
J gene: TRBJ2-3
D gene: -
clone size: many

CDR3 DNA: TGTTCCAGTAGTTTGGGTAATGAAAAACTGTTTTTT
CDR3 protein: CSSSLGNEKLFF
V gene: TRBV19
J gene: TRBJ1-4
D gene: -
clone size: -

CDR3 DNA: TGTGCCAGCAGTCAAACCGGCCCCACCCAGTACTTC
CDR3 protein: CASSQTGPTQYF
V gene: TRBV6-1
J gene: TRBJ2-5
D gene: -
clone size: many

CDR3 DNA: TGTGCCAGCACCCCCGATAGCAGGCCCCAGCATTTT
CDR3 protein: CASTPDSRPQHF
V gene: TRBV6-1
J gene: TRBJ1-5
D gene: -
clone size: -

CDR3 DNA: TGTGCCAGCAGCTTACTAGCGGGGGACACCGGGGAGCTGTTTTTT
CDR3 protein: CASSLLAGDTGELFF
V gene: TRBV7-9
J gene: TRBJ2-2
D gene: TRBD2
clone size: few

CDR3 DNA: TGCAGTGCAAGAAGGCGGGACAGCTCCTACGAGCAGTACTTC
CDR3 protein: CSARRRDSSYEQYF
V gene: TRBV20-1
J gene: TRBJ2-7
D gene: -
clone size: -

CDR3 DNA: TGCAGCGGTCGGGGGGGTAACACCGGGGAGCTGTTTTTT
CDR3 protein: CSGRGGNTGELFF
V gene: TRBV29-1
J gene: TRBJ2-2
D gene: TRBD2
clone size: many

CDR3 DNA: TGTGCCAGCAGTGAGAGGGGACTTGGCTATGGCTACACCTTC
CDR3 protein: CASSERGLGYGYTF
V gene: TRBV6-1
J gene: TRBJ1-2
D gene: -
clone size: once

CDR3 DNA: TGTGCCAGCAGTGAATTCGGAGGACAGGGCTACAATGAGCAGTTCTTC
CDR3 protein: CASSEFGGQGYNEQFF
V gene: TRBV25-1
J gene: TRBJ2-1
D gene: TRBD1
clone size: many

CDR3 DNA: TGTGCCAGCAGCCGATATACAGGGATGAGGGAAAAACTGTTTTTT
CDR3 protein: CASSRYTGMREKLFF
V gene: TRBV14
J gene: TRBJ1-4
D gene: -
clone size: many

CDR3 DNA: TGTGCCACCAGCAGAGATGGGGCTCCCGGAGGCAGGGGCAATCAGCCCCAGCATTTT
CDR3 protein: CATSRDGAPGGRGNQPQHF
V gene: TRBV15
J gene: TRBJ1-5
D gene: -
clone size: many

CDR3 DNA: TGCAGCGTTGAGCACGGATCGAGCGAGCAGTACTTC
CDR3 protein: CSVEHGSSEQYF
V gene: TRBV29-1
J gene: TRBJ2-7
D gene: -
clone size: -

CDR3 DNA: TGCAGTGCTAGAGGGACTAGCGGGAGTGCCACAGATACGCAGGATTTT
CDR3 protein: CSARGTSGSATDTQDF
V gene: TRBV20-1
J gene: TRBJ2-3
D gene: TRBD2
clone size: -

CDR3 DNA: TGTGCCAGCAGCTTAGCGGGAGGAATGGATACGCAGTATTTT
CDR3 protein: CASSLAGGMDTQYF
V gene: TRBV7-9
J gene: TRBJ2-3
D gene: -
clone size: -

CDR3 DNA: TGTGCCAGTAGTATTTGGACTAGCGGGGGCAATGAGCAGTTCTTC
CDR3 protein: CASSIWTSGGNEQFF
V gene: TRBV19
J gene: TRBJ2-1
D gene: TRBD2
clone size: -

CDR3 DNA: TGCAGTGCTAGAGGAGTAGCGGGAGGGCCTCGGTCCTACGGGCAGTACTTC
CDR3 protein: CSARGVAGGPRSYGQYF
V gene: TRBV20-1
J gene: TRBJ2-7
D gene: TRBD2
clone size: -

CDR3 DNA: TGTGCCAGCAGCTTAATTATCGGGACCTACGAGCAGTACTTC
CDR3 protein: CASSLIIGTYEQYF
V gene: TRBV11-2
J gene: TRBJ2-7
D gene: -
clone size: many

CDR3 DNA: TGTGCCAGCAGTTTGGAAAAATACAATGAGCAGTTCTTC
CDR3 protein: CASSLEKYNEQFF
V gene: TRBV28
J gene: TRBJ2-1
D gene: -
clone size: many

CDR3 DNA: TGTGCCAGCAGTTTACACACCTCTGGAAACACCATATATTTT
CDR3 protein: CASSLHTSGNTIYF
V gene: TRBV12-3/TRBV12-4
J gene: TRBJ1-3
D gene: -
clone size: many

CDR3 DNA: TGTGCCAGCGTGACAGGGCGGGGCCTATATAGCAATCAGCCCCAGCATTTT
CDR3 protein: CASVTGRGLYSNQPQHF
V gene: TRBV28
J gene: TRBJ1-5
D gene: TRBD1
clone size: once

CDR3 DNA: TGTGCCAGCAGTCTTACCGCCGGGGAGCTGTTTTTT
CDR3 protein: CASSLTAGELFF
V gene: TRBV27
J gene: TRBJ2-2
D gene: -
clone size: many

CDR3 DNA: TGTGCCAGCAGCTTAGATCTCGGGAGTCCCTACAATGAGCAGTTCTTC
CDR3 protein: CASSLDLGSPYNEQFF
V gene: TRBV11-2
J gene: TRBJ2-1
D gene: -
clone size: many

CDR3 DNA: TGTGCCAGCAGTTTGGGGGAGATGAGTTACAATGAGCAGTTCTTC
CDR3 protein: CASSLGEMSYNEQFF
V gene: TRBV28
J gene: TRBJ2-1
D gene: -
clone size: many

CDR3 DNA: TGCGCCAGCAGTCCTCTAGCGGGAGGTCGCACAGATACGCAGTATTTT
CDR3 protein: CASSPLAGGRTDTQYF
V gene: TRBV5-1
J gene: TRBJ2-3
D gene: TRBD2
clone size: many

CDR3 DNA: TGTGCCAGCAGTTTGGACGTCTCCTACGAGCAGTACTTC
CDR3 protein: CASSLDVSYEQYF
V gene: TRBV27
J gene: TRBJ2-7
D gene: -
clone size: many

CDR3 DNA: TGCGCCAGCAGCCTCGGCGGGCGGGGCCAGGGGGAGCAGTACTTC
CDR3 protein: CASSLGGRGQGEQYF
V gene: TRBV4-1
J gene: TRBJ2-7
D gene: -
clone size: -

CDR3 DNA: TGTGCCAGCAGCTTGGGGGCTACTAACAATGAGCAGTTCTTC
CDR3 protein: CASSLGATNNEQFF
V gene: TRBV5-5
J gene: TRBJ2-1
D gene: -
clone size: -

CDR3 DNA: TGTGCCAGCAGCTCGGACAGTTACACTGAAGCTTTCTTT
CDR3 protein: CASSSDSYTEAFF
V gene: TRBV7-9
J gene: TRBJ1-1
D gene: -
clone size: many

CDR3 DNA: TGTGCCAGCATGATTCGGGGGGAGCTGTTTTTT
CDR3 protein: CASMIRGELFF
V gene: TRBV12-3/TRBV12-4
J gene: TRBJ2-2
D gene: -
clone size: many

CDR3 DNA: TGCGCCAGTGAACCCGGGACAGTCTACGAGCAGTACTTC
CDR3 protein: CASEPGTVYEQYF
V gene: TRBV5-1
J gene: TRBJ2-7
D gene: TRBD1
clone size: many

CDR3 DNA: TGTGCCACCAGCAGGGATTATCGCAGGGGAATGGGTCAGCCCCAGCATTTT
CDR3 protein: CATSRDYRRGMGQPQHF
V gene: TRBV15
J gene: TRBJ1-5
D gene: -
clone size: -

CDR3 DNA: TGTGCCAGCAGTTTTAGCCGGGGGGTTCCGGCTTTCTTT
CDR3 protein: CASSFSRGVPAFF
V gene: TRBV28
J gene: TRBJ1-1
D gene: -
clone size: -

CDR3 DNA: TGTGCCAGCAGTTACAACCTACCCGCGGACAGGCCCGCCAAGTTCCCGCAAGAGACCCAGTACTTC
CDR3 protein: CASSYNLPADRPAKFPQETQYF
V gene: TRBV28
J gene: TRBJ2-5
D gene: TRBD1
clone size: many

CDR3 DNA: TGTGCCAGCAGCTCCAGTGTGGGTCCAGCGGGAGGCTCGACCCAGTACTTC
CDR3 protein: CASSSSVGPAGGSTQYF
V gene: TRBV7-8
J gene: TRBJ2-5
D gene: TRBD2
clone size: many

CDR3 DNA: TGTGCCAGCAGCGTAGAAGGGACAGGGAGAACAGATACGCAGTATTTT
CDR3 protein: CASSVEGTGRTDTQYF
V gene: TRBV9
J gene: TRBJ2-3
D gene: TRBD1
clone size: many